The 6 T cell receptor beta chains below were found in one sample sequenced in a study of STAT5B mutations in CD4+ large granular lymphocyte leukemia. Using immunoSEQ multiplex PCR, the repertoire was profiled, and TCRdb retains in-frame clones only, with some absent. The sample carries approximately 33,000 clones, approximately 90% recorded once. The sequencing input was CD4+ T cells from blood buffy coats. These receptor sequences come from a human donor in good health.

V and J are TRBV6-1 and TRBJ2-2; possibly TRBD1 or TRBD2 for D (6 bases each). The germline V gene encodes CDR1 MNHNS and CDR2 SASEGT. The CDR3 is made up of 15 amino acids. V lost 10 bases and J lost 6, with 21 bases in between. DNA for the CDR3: TGTGCCACCCCGACATGGGGGGCAATTGCCGGGGAGCTGTTTTTT. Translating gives CATPTWGAIAGELFF.

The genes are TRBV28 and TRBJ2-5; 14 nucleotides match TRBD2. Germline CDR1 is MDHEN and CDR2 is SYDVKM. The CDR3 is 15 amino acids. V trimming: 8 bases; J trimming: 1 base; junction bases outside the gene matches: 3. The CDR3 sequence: CASAGLAGGQETQYF. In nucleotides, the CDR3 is TGTGCCAGCGCCGGACTAGCGGGGGGCCAAGAGACCCAGTACTTC. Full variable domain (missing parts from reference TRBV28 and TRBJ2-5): DVKVTQSSRYLVKRTGEKVFLECVQDMDHENMFWYRQDPGLGLRLIYFSYDVKMKEKGDIPEGYSVSREKKERFSLILESASTNQTSMYLCASAGLAGGQETQYFGPGTRLLVL.

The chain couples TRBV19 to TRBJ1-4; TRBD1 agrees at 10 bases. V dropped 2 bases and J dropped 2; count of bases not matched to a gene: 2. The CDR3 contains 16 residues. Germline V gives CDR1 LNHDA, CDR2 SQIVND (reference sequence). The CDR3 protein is CASSIRQGATNEKLFF. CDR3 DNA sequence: TGTGCCAGTAGTATACGACAGGGGGCCACTAATGAAAAACTGTTTTTT. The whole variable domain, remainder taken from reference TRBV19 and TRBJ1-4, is DGGITQSPKYLFRKEGQNVTLSCEQNLNHDAMYWYRQDPGQGLRLIYYSQIVNDFQKGDIAEGYSVSREKKESFPLTVTSAQKNPTAFYLCASSIRQGATNEKLFFGSGTQLSVL.

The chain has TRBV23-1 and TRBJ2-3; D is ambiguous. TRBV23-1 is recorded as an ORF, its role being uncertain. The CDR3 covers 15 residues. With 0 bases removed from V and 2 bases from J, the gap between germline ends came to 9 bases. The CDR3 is CASSQSRRNTDTQYF. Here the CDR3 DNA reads TGCGCCAGCAGTCAATCAAGGCGAAACACAGATACGCAGTATTTT.

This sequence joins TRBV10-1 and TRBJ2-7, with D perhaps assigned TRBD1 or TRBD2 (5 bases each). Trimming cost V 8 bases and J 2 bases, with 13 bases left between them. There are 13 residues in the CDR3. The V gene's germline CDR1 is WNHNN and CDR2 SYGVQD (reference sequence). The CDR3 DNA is TGCGCCAGCTCCGGGACGGTAACCTACGAGCAGTACTTC. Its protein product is CASSGTVTYEQYF.

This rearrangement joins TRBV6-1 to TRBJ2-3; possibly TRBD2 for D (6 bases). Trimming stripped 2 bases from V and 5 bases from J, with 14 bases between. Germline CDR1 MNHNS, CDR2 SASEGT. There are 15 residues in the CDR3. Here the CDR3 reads CASSENLARGDTQYF. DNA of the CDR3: TGTGCCAGCAGTGAAAACCTAGCGCGCGGAGATACGCAGTATTTT.